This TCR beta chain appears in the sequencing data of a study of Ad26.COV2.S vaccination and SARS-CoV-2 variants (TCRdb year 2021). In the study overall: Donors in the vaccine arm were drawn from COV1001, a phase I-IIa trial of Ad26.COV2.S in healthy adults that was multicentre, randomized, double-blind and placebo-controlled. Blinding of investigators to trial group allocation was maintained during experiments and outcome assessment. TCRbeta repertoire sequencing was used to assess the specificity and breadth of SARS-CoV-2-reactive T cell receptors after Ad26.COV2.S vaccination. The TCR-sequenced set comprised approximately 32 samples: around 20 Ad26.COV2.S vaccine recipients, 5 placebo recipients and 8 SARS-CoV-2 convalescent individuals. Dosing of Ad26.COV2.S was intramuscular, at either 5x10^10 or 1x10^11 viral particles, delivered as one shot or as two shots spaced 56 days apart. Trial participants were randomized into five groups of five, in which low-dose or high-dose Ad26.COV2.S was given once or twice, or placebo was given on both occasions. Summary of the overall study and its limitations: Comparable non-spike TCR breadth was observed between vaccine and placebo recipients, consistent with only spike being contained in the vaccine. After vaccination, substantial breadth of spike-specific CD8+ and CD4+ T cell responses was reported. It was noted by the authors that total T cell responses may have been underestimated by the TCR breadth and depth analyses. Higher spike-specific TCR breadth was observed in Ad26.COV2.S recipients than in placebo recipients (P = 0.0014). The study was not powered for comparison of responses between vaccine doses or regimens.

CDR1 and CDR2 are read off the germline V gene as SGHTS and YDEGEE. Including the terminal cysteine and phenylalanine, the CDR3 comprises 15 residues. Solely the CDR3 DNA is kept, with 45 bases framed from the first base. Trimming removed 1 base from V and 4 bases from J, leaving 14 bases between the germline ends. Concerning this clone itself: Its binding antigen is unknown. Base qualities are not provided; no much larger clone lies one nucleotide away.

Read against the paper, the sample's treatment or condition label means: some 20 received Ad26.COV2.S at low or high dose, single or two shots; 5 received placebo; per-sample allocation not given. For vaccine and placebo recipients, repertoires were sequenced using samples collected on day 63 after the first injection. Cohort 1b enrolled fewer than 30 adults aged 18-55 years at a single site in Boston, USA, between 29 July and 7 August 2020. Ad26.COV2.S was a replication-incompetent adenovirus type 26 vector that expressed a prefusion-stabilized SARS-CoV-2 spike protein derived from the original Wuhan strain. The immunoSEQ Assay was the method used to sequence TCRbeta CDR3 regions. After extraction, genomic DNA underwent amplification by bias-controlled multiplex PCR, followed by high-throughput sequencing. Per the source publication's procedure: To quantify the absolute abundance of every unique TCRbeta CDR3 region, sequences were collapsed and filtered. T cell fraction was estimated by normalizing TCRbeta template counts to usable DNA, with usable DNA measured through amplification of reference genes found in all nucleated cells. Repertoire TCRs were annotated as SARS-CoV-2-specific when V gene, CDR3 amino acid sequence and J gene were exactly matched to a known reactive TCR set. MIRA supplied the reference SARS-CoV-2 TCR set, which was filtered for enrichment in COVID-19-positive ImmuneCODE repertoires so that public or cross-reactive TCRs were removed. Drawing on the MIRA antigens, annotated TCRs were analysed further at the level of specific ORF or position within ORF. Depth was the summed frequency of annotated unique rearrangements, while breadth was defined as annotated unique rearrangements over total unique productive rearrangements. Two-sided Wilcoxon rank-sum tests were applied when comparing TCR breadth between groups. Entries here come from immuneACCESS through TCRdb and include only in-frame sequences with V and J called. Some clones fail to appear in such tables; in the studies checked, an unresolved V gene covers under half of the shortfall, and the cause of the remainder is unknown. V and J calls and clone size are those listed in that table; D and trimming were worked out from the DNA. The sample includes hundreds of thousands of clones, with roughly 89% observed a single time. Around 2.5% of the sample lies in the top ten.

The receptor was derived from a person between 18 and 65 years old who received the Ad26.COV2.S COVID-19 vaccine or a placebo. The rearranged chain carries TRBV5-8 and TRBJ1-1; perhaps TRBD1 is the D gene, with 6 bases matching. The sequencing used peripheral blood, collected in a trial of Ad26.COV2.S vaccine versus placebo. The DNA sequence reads TGTGCCAGCAGCTTGAAAGGGGGGAGGGCCACTGAAGCTTTCTTT. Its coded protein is CASSLKGGRATEAFF.